This T cell receptor (delta chain) is from a study of Vδ1+ human thymocytes. The CDR3 is made up of 19 amino acids. CDR1 is TSWWSYY and CDR2 is QGS in the germline V gene. V lost 0 bases to trimming and J lost 0 bases; unmatched junction nucleotides: 13. Sequences come from RNA converted to cDNA by reverse transcription. Pooled V-gene forward primers with one constant-region reverse primer generated the CDR3 amplicons by multiplex PCR. TCRdb fed the multiplex PCR reads into CATT to redo clone calling. This table has some 55,000 delta-chain clones, more than 15% appearing once. This clone was seen more than once but under ten times. Antigen unknown. Overall study findings and caveats: Thymic TRG and TRD repertoires appeared highly polyclonal. Unlike peripheral blood Vdelta1+ controls, thymic delta-chain sequences included roughly 18% Vdelta2 and few Vdelta3.

The source is a boy less than two years old who had congenital heart surgery. The V gene is TRDV1, the J gene TRDJ1; TRDD3 matches at 7 bases. Sequenced material: Vdelta1+ gamma-delta thymocytes from the thymus. The subset is: FACS-sorted CD3+ TCRalphabeta- TCRVdelta1+ TCRVdelta2- thymocytes. For the CDR3, the DNA is TGTGCTCTTGGGGAACTGGGGACAGGGGGATCCGGGTACACCGATAAACTCATCTTT. This sequence encodes CALGELGTGGSGYTDKLIF.